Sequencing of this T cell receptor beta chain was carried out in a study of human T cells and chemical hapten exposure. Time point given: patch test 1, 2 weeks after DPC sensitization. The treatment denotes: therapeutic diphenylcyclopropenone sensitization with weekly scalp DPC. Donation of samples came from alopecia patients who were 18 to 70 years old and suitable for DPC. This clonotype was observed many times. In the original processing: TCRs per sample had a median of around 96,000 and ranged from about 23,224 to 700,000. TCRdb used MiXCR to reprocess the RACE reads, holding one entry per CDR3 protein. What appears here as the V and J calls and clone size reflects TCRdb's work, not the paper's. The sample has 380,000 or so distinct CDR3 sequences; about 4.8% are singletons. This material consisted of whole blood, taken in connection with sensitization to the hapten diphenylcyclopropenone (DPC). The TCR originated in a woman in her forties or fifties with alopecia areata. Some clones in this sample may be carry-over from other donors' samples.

The CDR3 loop is CASSATTTGRAFF. The CDR3, as DNA: TGTGCCAGCAGTGCGACCACGACAGGGAGGGCTTTCTTT. The chain links TRBV27 to TRBJ1-1, with 7 bases lining up with TRBD1. The CDR3 is 13 amino acids. The ends lost 5 bases at V and 11 bases at J; junction bases unmatched: 11. Germline CDR1 is MNHEY and CDR2 is SMNVEV (reference sequence).